The 24 T cell receptor beta chains listed next were all sequenced from one sample in a study of molecular identifiers for immune sequencing clone quantification. TCRdb ran MiXCR on the PCR reads and lists one entry per CDR3 protein. The sample lists tens of thousands of distinct CDR3 sequences, roughly 17% occurring once. The sequenced material came from naive CD8+ T cells from blood, with Jurkat cell RNA spiked in. Described subset: FACS-sorted CD8+CD4-CCR7+CD45RA+ naive T cells. These receptors all come from a human donor in good health. Some libraries in this study had Jurkat cell RNA spiked in.

The chain links TRBV7-2 to TRBJ2-7, with D perhaps TRBD2 (5 bases). The germline gives CDR1 SGHTA, CDR2 FQGNSA. V was shortened by 2 bases and J by 3 bases, with 14 bases between the two germline ends. The CDR3 runs to 15 residues. The CDR3 spells CASSLFADSYYEQYF. CDR3 coding DNA: TGTGCCAGCAGCTTATTTGCGGACTCCTACTACGAGCAGTACTTC.

This clonotype was seen repeatedly, ten times or more. CDR3 sequence reads: CASSLAGEQFF. CDR3 coding DNA: TGTGCCAGCAGTCTAGCGGGTGAGCAGTTCTTC. This chain joins TRBV6-2 or TRBV6-3 and TRBJ2-1; 8 positions match TRBD2. The trim removed 5 bases at V and 9 bases at J, leaving 0 bases unmatched. The CDR3 sequence is 11 residues long. Per germline, CDR1 MNHEY and CDR2 SVGEGT.

This clonotype occurred many times. J is TRBJ2-7 and V is TRBV7-8, with 8 bases that match TRBD2. Germline loops: CDR1 SGHVS, CDR2 FQNEAQ. Trimming took 1 base from V and 2 from J; bases not matched to a gene: 10. This CDR3 is 17 amino acids long. The CDR3 bases are TGTGCCAGCAGCTTAGGATTGGGTAGCGGGGCACCCTACGAGCAGTACTTC. Its translation is CASSLGLGSGAPYEQYF. Looking up the rest from reference TRBV7-8 and TRBJ2-7 gives the full variable domain: GAGVSQSPRYKVAKRGQDVALRCDPISGHVSLFWYQQALGQGPEFLTYFQNEAQLDKSGLPSDRFFAERPEGSVSTLKIQRTQQEDSAVYLCASSLGLGSGAPYEQYFGPGTRLTVT.

With regard to this clonotype: The final CDR3 position lacks the conserved phenylalanine or tryptophan, pointing to a likely read error. This rearrangement joins TRBV4-1 to TRBJ2-7, with TRBD2 as a possible D gene (5 bases). Trimming took 6 bases from V and 2 from J, leaving 14 bases between them. Looked up from germline, CDR1 is MGHRA and CDR2 is YSYEKL. This CDR3 is built from 14 residues. DNA of the CDR3: TGCGCCAGCAGTCTTCCGGGGAGCCCCTACGAGCAGTACTCC. Amino acids: CASSLPGSPYEQYS.

This clonotype appeared once. Given the absence of the conserved phenylalanine or tryptophan at the CDR3 end, a read error is likely. V usage is TRBV3-1 and J usage is TRBJ2-3; D ambiguous. The V gene's germline CDR1 is LGHDT and CDR2 YNNKEL (reference sequence). The CDR3 runs 16 residues. V was trimmed by 1 base and J by 4 bases, leaving 15 bases between them. CDR3 DNA sequence: TGTGCCAGCAGCCAAGTCGTCGGGCCCCGAGCAGATACGCAGTATCTT. Its protein product is CASSQVVGPRADTQYL.

This clonotype showed up many times. The chain links TRBV4-2 to TRBJ2-1; 7 bases map to TRBD2. Germline V gene data show CDR1 as LGHNA and CDR2 as YNFKEQ. The ends lost 1 base at V and 9 bases at J; junction bases unmatched: 18. The length of the CDR3 is 18 residues. The CDR3 spells CASSQVARASGGEGEQFF. The CDR3 DNA sequence: TGTGCCAGCAGCCAAGTCGCGCGGGCTAGCGGAGGAGAGGGTGAGCAGTTCTTC.

In its sample, this clonotype was seen many times. J is TRBJ2-7 and V is TRBV7-2; 8 bases are shared with TRBD1. The germline V gene encodes CDR1 SGHTA and CDR2 FQGNSA. V lost 5 bases to trimming and J lost 2 bases; unmatched junction nucleotides: 8. The CDR3 is 15 amino acids. Here the CDR3 DNA reads TGTGCCAGCAGCCTCGCCGACAGGGGCACCTACGAGCAGTACTTC. Translation: CASSLADRGTYEQYF.

As regards this clonotype: This may arise from a read error, as a much more abundant clone is one base away. This rearrangement joins TRBV20-1 to TRBJ2-7; TRBD1 is a possible D gene (6 bases). The germline gives CDR1 DFQATT, CDR2 SNEGSKA (reference sequence). The CDR3 length is 13 residues. Trimming took off 6 bases at V and 0 bases at J, with 12 bases between the two ends. The CDR3 protein is CSAARGVSYEQYF. CDR3 coding DNA: TGCAGTGCAGCCAGGGGAGTCTCCTACGAGCAGTACTTC.

This clonotype was seen ten or more times. This chain links TRBV4-1 with TRBJ1-2; 11 positions match TRBD1. The CDR3 loop spans 15 amino acids. Germline V gene sequence: CDR1 MGHRA, CDR2 YSYEKL. V shed 1 base, J shed 8 bases, and the junction held 6 bases outside the gene matches. The CDR3 loop is CASSQVGQGDGGYTF. The CDR3, as DNA: TGCGCCAGCAGCCAAGTGGGACAGGGGGATGGAGGCTACACCTTC.

There are many counts of this clonotype. This rearrangement joins TRBV14 to TRBJ2-7, with a possible D match to TRBD1 (6 bases). The length of the CDR3 is 13 residues. CDR1 and CDR2 (germline): SGHDN, FVKESK. Trimming shortened V by 3 bases and J by 4 bases, and 10 bases separated the two germline ends. The CDR3 reads CASSHIGQYEQYF. The CDR3 DNA is TGTGCCAGCAGCCATATAGGACAGTACGAGCAGTACTTC.

This clonotype was counted at least ten times. The rearrangement uses TRBV12-3 or TRBV12-4 and TRBJ2-3; 7 nucleotides match TRBD2. The CDR3 is 15 residues long. V lost 7 bases to trimming and J lost 2 bases; unmatched junction nucleotides: 9. The CDR3 DNA follows: TGTGCCAGCAACGGGGGGATCCATACCACAGATACGCAGTATTTT. Protein product: CASNGGIHTTDTQYF.

A word on this clonotype: A read error may explain this, as a much larger clone is one base away. This chain connects TRBV27 to TRBJ1-6; no reliable D call. The CDR3 length is 14 residues. CDR1 and CDR2 from the germline V gene are MNHEY and SMNVEV (reference sequence). V was clipped by 7 bases and J by 10 bases, with 17 bases between them. The CDR3: CASTWGAGSSPLHF. CDR3 nucleotides: TGTGCCAGCACCTGGGGAGCTGGTTCCTCACCCCTCCACTTT.

In its sample, this clonotype was seen a few times. The chain is built from TRBV3-1 and TRBJ2-1, with 9 bases identical to TRBD2. The CDR3 contains 15 residues. Germline-derived CDR1 and CDR2 are LGHDT and YNNKEL (reference sequence). V lost 2 bases and J lost 6; bases outside the gene matches: 5. DNA for the CDR3: TGTGCCAGCAGCCAATTGGTTAGCGGGAGCAATGAGCAGTTCTTC. This translates into CASSQLVSGSNEQFF.

In its sample, this clonotype was seen once. Because it lacks the conserved phenylalanine or tryptophan at the end, this CDR3 is likely a read error. The genes are TRBV4-2 and TRBJ2-3, with TRBD2 matching 10 bases. The V gene's germline CDR1 is LGHNA and CDR2 YNFKEQ. Losses at the gene ends were 0 bases for V and 4 bases for J; bases not matched to a gene: 7. The CDR3 loop spans 17 amino acids. Here the CDR3 reads CASSQDPLAGEADTQYV. The CDR3 DNA sequence: TGTGCCAGCAGCCAAGATCCTCTAGCGGGAGAGGCAGATACGCAGTATGTT.

This clonotype has just a few counts. The rearrangement uses TRBV24-1 and TRBJ2-7; the match to TRBD2 covers 7 bases. The CDR3 runs to 13 residues. In germline, CDR1 is KGHDR, CDR2 SFDVKD. V dropped 8 bases and J dropped 1; count of bases not matched to a gene: 4. In DNA, the CDR3 is TGTGCCACCAACAGCGGGGAGTCCTACGAGCAGTACTTC. This sequence encodes CATNSGESYEQYF.

This clonotype was picked up many times. The chain carries TRBV20-1 and TRBJ2-1, with a weak D call TRBD1 (6 bases). The CDR3 covers 14 residues. Between the trimmed V and J ends, which lost 8 bases and 0 bases, there was a span of 14 bases. Germline values: CDR1 DFQATT, CDR2 SNEGSKA (reference sequence). The CDR3 DNA reads as TGCAGTTCAAAGGACAGTAGCTCCTACAATGAGCAGTTCTTC. Translated, it gives CSSKDSSSYNEQFF.

This clonotype appeared a few times. This sequence joins TRBV11-3 and TRBJ2-3; 10 positions agree with TRBD2. The trim removed 6 bases at V and 6 bases at J, leaving 15 bases unmatched. In germline, CDR1 is SGHNT, CDR2 YENEEA. CDR3 length equals 17 residues. CDR3 protein: CASSIPGEGLARDTQYF. The CDR3 DNA reads TGTGCCAGCAGTATCCCCGGCGAGGGACTAGCGAGGGATACGCAGTATTTT. Supplemented by reference TRBV11-3 and TRBJ2-3, the full variable domain reads EAGVVQSPRYKIIEKKQPVAFWCNPISGHNTLYWYLQNLGQGPELLIRYENEEAVDDSQLPKDRFSAERLKGVDSTLKIQPAELGDSAVYLCASSIPGEGLARDTQYFGPGTRLTVL.

This clonotype was found many times. This chain connects TRBV29-1 to TRBJ1-5; the match to TRBD1 covers 11 bases. The trim removed 5 bases at V and 2 bases at J, leaving 8 bases unmatched. Germline-derived CDR1 and CDR2 are SQVTM and ANQGSEA. CDR3 length equals 16 residues. The CDR3 coding sequence is TGCAGCGTTCTTGAGCCGGGACAGGGGGGCAATCAGCCCCAGCATTTT. Amino acids: CSVLEPGQGGNQPQHF.

This clonotype was seen at least ten times. The chain employs TRBV2 and TRBJ1-1; 8 bases line up with TRBD1. CDR1 SNHLY and CDR2 FYNNEI come from the germline V gene. The CDR3 sequence is 14 residues long. Trimming took 5 bases from V and 7 from J; bases not matched to a gene: 9. CDR3 sequence reads: CASSRTGFPLEAFF. For the CDR3, the DNA is TGTGCCAGCAGTCGGACAGGGTTTCCCCTTGAAGCTTTCTTT.

As concerns this clonotype: This may arise from a read error, as a much more abundant clone is one base away. The chain employs TRBV24-1 and TRBJ2-1; no clear D gene. The CDR3 contains 14 residues. CDR1 is KGHDR, CDR2 SFDVKD, per germline. The CDR3 coding sequence is TGTGCCGCCAGTGATTGGGGTAGACCCAATGAGCAGTTCTTC. This sequence encodes CAASDWGRPNEQFF.

This clonotype turned up a few times. The chain has TRBV6-5 and TRBJ2-7; D perhaps matches TRBD2 (6 bases). Trimming cost V 2 bases and J 9 bases, with 20 bases left between them. The CDR3 consists of 15 residues. Germline CDR1 MNHEY, CDR2 SVGAGI. The CDR3 is CASSYGGFASEVQYF. DNA for the CDR3: TGTGCCAGCAGTTACGGTGGGTTTGCTAGCGAGGTGCAGTACTTC.

This clonotype appeared a single time. This may arise from a read error, as a much more abundant clone is one base away. The V call is TRBV3-1, the J call TRBJ1-2; D may be TRBD1 (6 bases). Germline CDR1 and CDR2: LGHDT and YNNKEL (reference sequence). Trimming took 0 bases from V and 13 from J, leaving 18 bases between them. The CDR3 covers 14 residues. The CDR3 DNA reads as TGTGCCAGCAGCCAAGACTCAGGGGAGGGTCGCTGCACCTTC. It specifies CASSQDSGEGRCTF.

The table lists this clonotype with many counts. The chain recombines TRBV27 with TRBJ2-1, with TRBD2 matching over 8 bases. Germline loops: CDR1 MNHEY, CDR2 SMNVEV (reference sequence). This CDR3 has 16 amino acids. The J segment lost 7 bases and the V segment lost 0 bases, leaving 8 bases of the junction unmatched. The chain's CDR3 is CASSLSGAGLENEQFF. Written as DNA, the CDR3 is TGTGCCAGCAGTTTATCGGGGGCGGGACTAGAGAATGAGCAGTTCTTC.

This clonotype was seen many times. This rearrangement joins TRBV4-1 to TRBJ1-1, with unresolved D. The germline V and J ends were trimmed by 4 bases and 0 bases, with 12 bases remaining between them. Germline V gives CDR1 MGHRA, CDR2 YSYEKL. The CDR3 loop spans 15 amino acids. CDR3 nucleotides: TGCGCCAGCAGCCTTCACACGGGATTGAACACTGAAGCTTTCTTT. Translated, it gives CASSLHTGLNTEAFF.